This TCR beta chain was sequenced for a study of T cells of healthy individuals. MiXCR, applied by TCRdb to the 5' RACE reads, yields one record per CDR3 protein. The profile covers approximately 50,000 distinct CDR3 sequences, with approximately 15% appearing a single time and roughly 16% taken by the ten largest. The V and J ends lost 3 bases and 9 bases respectively, with 12 bases between them. The CDR3 length is 13 residues. CDR1 is LGHNA and CDR2 is YSLEER in the germline V gene. The chain couples TRBV4-3 to TRBJ1-5, with D unclear. The clonotype was recovered from a human donor in good health. CDR3 sequence (DNA): TGCGCCAGCAGCCAGTACCGAGGATCGCCCCAGCATTTT. This sequence encodes CASSQYRGSPQHF.